One sample yielded the 25 T cell receptor beta chains listed below, sequenced in a study of T cell responses to AZD1222 COVID-19 vaccine. The method was immunoSEQ multiplex PCR; TCRdb's version includes in-frame clones alone and lacks a portion of them. The sample holds 130,000 to 150,000 clones, around 90% seen once. The source was peripheral blood, collected 28 days after the second dose of the MenACWY control vaccine. Source of these receptors: an adult who received the MenACWY meningococcal vaccine as a control.

The chain is built from TRBV7-2 and TRBJ1-6; D is ambiguous. CDR1 is SGHTA, CDR2 FQGNSA, per germline. The CDR3 consists of 14 residues. V lost 1 base and J 10 bases, leaving 11 bases between the germline ends. The CDR3 DNA reads as TGTGCCAGCAGCTTAGAGTTCCGGAACTCACCCCTCCACTTT. The encoded protein is CASSLEFRNSPLHF.

The CDR3 reads CASSYRPLSTDTQYF. The CDR3 DNA reads as TGTGCCAGCAGCTACCGGCCTCTTTCCACAGATACGCAGTATTTT. This sequence joins TRBV5-8 and TRBJ2-3, with D unresolved. The germline gives CDR1 SGHTS, CDR2 YDEGEE. The CDR3 is 15 amino acids. The V and J ends lost 3 bases and 2 bases respectively, with 13 bases between them.

This clone was seen only once. The chain couples TRBV5-1 to TRBJ2-2, with a possible D match to TRBD2 (5 bases). Germline CDR1 and CDR2: SGHRS and YFSETQ. This CDR3 has 14 residues. V dropped 2 bases and J dropped 5 bases, with 10 bases sitting between them. CDR3 nucleotides: TGCGCCAGCAGCTTTTCTCCGGGGACCGGGGAGCTGTTTTTT. Encoded protein: CASSFSPGTGELFF.

DNA of the CDR3: TGTGCCAGCAATTCCCGGGACAGGGACACTGAAGCTTTCTTT. Translating it yields CASNSRDRDTEAFF. The chain employs TRBV28 and TRBJ1-1, with 9 bases fitting TRBD1. V lost 7 bases and J lost 3; bases outside the gene matches: 6. CDR1 is MDHEN and CDR2 is SYDVKM in the germline V gene. The CDR3 sequence is 14 residues long.

This clone appeared once. V is TRBV12-5 and J is TRBJ1-1; D is ambiguous. Germline V gene sequence: CDR1 LGHNT, CDR2 FRNRAP. Between the trimmed V and J ends, which lost 3 bases and 1 base, there was a span of 12 bases. The CDR3 loop spans 15 amino acids. CDR3 DNA: TGTGCTAGTGGTTTAAGTCTCGCGGGGAACACTGAAGCTTTCTTT. Protein product: CASGLSLAGNTEAFF.

V and J are TRBV27 and TRBJ1-5, with D maybe TRBD1 (6 bases). The V end was cut by 8 bases, the J end by 0 bases, with 17 bases between. The CDR3 sequence is 16 residues long. From germline, CDR1 is MNHEY and CDR2 SMNVEV (reference sequence). The CDR3 loop is CASGPGTRVSNQPQHF. The CDR3 DNA reads as TGTGCCAGCGGCCCCGGGACACGAGTTAGCAATCAGCCCCAGCATTTT.

The chain carries TRBV28 and TRBJ2-2; 7 bases agree with TRBD1. The CDR3 has 15 residues. The germline V gene has CDR1 MDHEN and CDR2 SYDVKM. Trimming at V came to 3 bases and at J to 6 bases, leaving 7 bases not matched to a gene. The CDR3: CASSLGDRYPGELFF. The CDR3, as DNA: TGTGCCAGCAGTTTGGGGGACAGATATCCCGGGGAGCTGTTTTTT.

The rearrangement joins TRBV2 to TRBJ2-2, with 9 bases fitting TRBD1. This CDR3 comprises 14 residues. Trimming cost V 5 bases and J 6 bases; bases outside gene matches: 4. Germline CDR1 SNHLY, CDR2 FYNNEI. CDR3 amino acids: CASSRGQGPGELFF. As DNA, the CDR3 is TGTGCCAGCAGTAGGGGACAGGGACCCGGGGAGCTGTTTTTT. Full variable domain (remainder filled in from reference TRBV2 and TRBJ2-2): EPEVTQTPSHQVTQMGQEVILRCVPISNHLYFYWYRQILGQKVEFLVSFYNNEISEKSEIFDDQFSVERPDGSNFTLKIRSTKLEDSAMYFCASSRGQGPGELFFGEGSRLTVL.

The gene calls are TRBV9 and TRBJ1-2; D gene ambiguous. Germline CDR1 is SGDLS and CDR2 is YYNGEE. The CDR3 has 15 residues. Trimming took off 2 bases at V and 4 bases at J, with 15 bases between the two ends. The CDR3 loop is CASSVGKGSSYGYTF. The CDR3 DNA sequence: TGTGCCAGCAGCGTCGGTAAAGGGAGCAGCTATGGCTACACCTTC.

The chain carries TRBV7-2 and TRBJ1-2, with TRBD1 identical over 9 bases. The ends lost 5 bases at V and 8 bases at J; junction bases unmatched: 6. The germline V gene has CDR1 SGHTA and CDR2 FQGNSA. This CDR3 region has 13 residues. DNA for the CDR3: TGTGCCAGCAGCATCACAGGGGGCTACGGCTACACCTTC. Translating it yields CASSITGGYGYTF. Together with reference TRBV7-2 and TRBJ1-2, the CDR3 gives the full variable domain: GAGVSQSPSNKVTEKGKDVELRCDPISGHTALYWYRQSLGQGLEFLIYFQGNSAPDKSGLPSDRFSAERTGGSVSTLTIQRTQQEDSAVYLCASSITGGYGYTFGSGTRLTVV.

V and J are TRBV7-3 and TRBJ2-1; possibly TRBD1 for D (6 bases). Germline V gives CDR1 SGHTA, CDR2 FQGTGA. With 4 bases removed from V and 7 bases from J, the gap between germline ends came to 11 bases. This CDR3 contains 13 residues. The CDR3 reads CASSSQGGNEQFF. CDR3 nucleotide sequence: TGTGCCAGCAGCTCACAGGGTGGAAATGAGCAGTTCTTC.

This clone occurred once. The rearrangement uses TRBV6-2 or TRBV6-3 and TRBJ2-3; 8 bases align to TRBD1. In germline, CDR1 is MNHEY, CDR2 SVGEGT. The length of the CDR3 is 15 residues. V dropped 4 bases and J dropped 3; count of bases not matched to a gene: 6. The chain's CDR3 is CASSSQTGETDTQYF. Written as DNA, the CDR3 is TGTGCCAGCAGTTCCCAGACAGGGGAAACAGATACGCAGTATTTT.

The V call is TRBV2, the J call TRBJ2-7; a weak D match, TRBD1 (5 bases). The ends were cut back, 0 bases at V and 0 bases at J, with 9 bases in the middle. From germline, CDR1 is SNHLY and CDR2 FYNNEI. The CDR3 runs to 15 residues. Here the CDR3 DNA reads TGTGCCAGCAGTGAAGCAGTGGGGCTCTCCTACGAGCAGTACTTC. It is translated as CASSEAVGLSYEQYF.

This chain links TRBV7-2 with TRBJ1-2; the D gene is possibly TRBD1 (5 bases). Germline V gene data show CDR1 as SGHTA and CDR2 as FQGNSA. The CDR3 is made up of 14 amino acids. V was trimmed by 2 bases and J by 6 bases, leaving 13 bases between them. CDR3 nucleotides: TGTGCCAGCAGCTTACGTGCAGGGTGGGATGGCTACACCTTC. This translates into CASSLRAGWDGYTF.

This rearrangement joins TRBV3-1 (or the pseudogene TRBV3-2) to TRBJ2-2; a weak D match, TRBD2 (5 bases). This CDR3 spans 12 amino acids. Germline CDR1 and CDR2: LGHDT and YNNKEL (reference sequence). Trimming pared 4 bases from V and 13 bases from J, leaving 13 bases between. This CDR3 is CASSPSRAGLFF. CDR3 in DNA: TGTGCCAGCAGCCCTAGCCGGGCAGGGCTGTTTTTT.

CDR3 coding DNA: TGCAGTGCTAGTACCCCGACCTCAGAGACCCAGTACTTC. Translated: CSASTPTSETQYF. The J gene is TRBJ2-5, the V gene TRBV20-1, with D unclear. The germline CDR1 and CDR2 sequences are DFQATT and SNEGSKA (reference sequence). Trimming cost V 3 bases and J 4 bases, with 12 bases left between them. This CDR3 contains 13 residues.

The chain couples TRBV6-5 to TRBJ1-2; D gene ambiguous. V was trimmed by 4 bases and J by 6 bases, leaving 15 bases between them. This CDR3 has 14 amino acids. Germline values: CDR1 MNHEY, CDR2 SVGAGI. The CDR3: CASSSHVGLDGYTF. The CDR3 bases are TGTGCCAGCAGTTCGCATGTTGGGTTGGATGGCTACACCTTC.

This clone occurred many times. The chain carries TRBV30 and TRBJ1-2; 7 nucleotides line up with TRBD1. V lost 8 bases, J lost 2 bases, and 8 bases stayed unmatched. The CDR3 contains 13 residues. Germline loops: CDR1 GTSNPN, CDR2 SVGIG (reference sequence). The CDR3 spells CAINRGGNYGYTF. The DNA for the CDR3 is TGTGCCATCAACAGGGGAGGAAACTATGGCTACACCTTC. The whole variable domain, filled in from reference TRBV30 and TRBJ1-2, reads SQTIHQWPATLVQPVGSPLSLECTVEGTSNPNLYWYRQAAGRGLQLLFYSVGIGQISSEVPQNLSASRPQDRQFILSSKKLLLSDSGFYLCAINRGGNYGYTFGSGTRLTVV.

This clone has more than one count but fewer than ten. The rearrangement joins TRBV11-3 to TRBJ2-7; 7 bases match TRBD1. The CDR3 length is 16 residues. CDR1 and CDR2 from the germline V gene are SGHNT and YENEEA. V was clipped by 5 bases and J by 4 bases; unmatched bases: 14. CDR3 DNA: TGTGCCAGCAGCCCCAGGACAGGTAGGGGGTTTTACGAGCAGTACTTC. Translation gives CASSPRTGRGFYEQYF. The full variable domain, completed using reference TRBV11-3 and TRBJ2-7, is EAGVVQSPRYKIIEKKQPVAFWCNPISGHNTLYWYLQNLGQGPELLIRYENEEAVDDSQLPKDRFSAERLKGVDSTLKIQPAELGDSAVYLCASSPRTGRGFYEQYFGPGTRLTVT.

This chain uses TRBV3-1 (or the pseudogene TRBV3-2) with TRBJ2-7, with D perhaps TRBD2 (6 bases). The CDR3 is 15 amino acids. CDR1 is LGHDT and CDR2 is YNNKEL in the germline V gene (reference sequence). The V and J ends lost 5 bases and 0 bases respectively, with 14 bases between them. CDR3 in DNA: TGTGCCAGCAGCTCCCGGGACTTTACCTCCTACGAGCAGTACTTC. Amino acid sequence: CASSSRDFTSYEQYF.

This rearrangement joins TRBV7-3 to TRBJ1-3, with TRBD1 identical over 7 bases. Trimming cost V 8 bases and J 3 bases; bases outside gene matches: 4. The CDR3 is 13 residues long. The germline gives CDR1 SGHTA, CDR2 FQGTGA. The CDR3 spells CASQQGDGNTIYF. CDR3 nucleotides: TGTGCCAGCCAGCAGGGGGATGGAAACACCATATATTTT. Drawing the rest from reference TRBV7-3 and TRBJ1-3, the complete variable domain is GAGVSQTPSNKVTEKGKYVELRCDPISGHTALYWYRQSLGQGPEFLIYFQGTGAADDSGLPNDRFFAVRPEGSVSTLKIQRTERGDSAVYLCASQQGDGNTIYFGEGSWLTVV.

Regarding this clone: Mismatch with germline at one junction end may stem from a read error. This chain connects TRBV7-9 to TRBJ2-1, with 10 bases identical to TRBD2. Looked up from germline, CDR1 is SEHNR and CDR2 is FQNEAQ (reference sequence). The CDR3 has 14 residues. CDR3 protein: CASRLGLAVAEQFF. In nucleotides, the CDR3 is TGTGCCAGCAGGTTAGGACTAGCGGTCGCTGAGCAGTTCTTC. The entire variable domain, with the rest obtained from reference TRBV7-9 and TRBJ2-1, is as follows: DTGVSQNPRHKITKRGQNVTFRCDPISEHNRLYWYRQTLGQGPEFLTYFQNEAQLEKSRLLSDRFSAERPKGSFSTLEIQRTEQGDSAMYLCASRLGLAVAEQFFGPGTRLTVL.

Only a few counts were recorded for this clone. In the same sample, other DNA sequences code for this CDR3. The chain joins TRBV4-1 to TRBJ1-2; no clear D gene. Germline V lookup: CDR1 MGHRA, CDR2 YSYEKL. The V end was cut by 1 base, the J end by 4 bases, with 4 bases between. The CDR3 is 12 residues long. Here the CDR3 DNA reads TGCGCCAGCAGCCAAGGCGCCTATGGCTACACCTTC. Its translation is CASSQGAYGYTF.

This clone was found once. The genes are TRBV18 and TRBJ2-1; 7 nucleotides line up with TRBD1. Germline V gives CDR1 KGHSH, CDR2 LQKENI. V lost 1 base to trimming and J lost 1 base; unmatched junction nucleotides: 1. This CDR3 region has 15 residues. For the CDR3, the DNA is TGTGCCAGCTCACCACAGGGGGCTTCCTACAATGAGCAGTTCTTC. This gives the protein CASSPQGASYNEQFF.

The chain has TRBV5-8 and TRBJ1-2; 10 bases fit TRBD1. V trimming: 0 bases; J trimming: 4 bases; junction bases outside the gene matches: 3. The CDR3 runs 15 residues. Germline values: CDR1 SGHTS, CDR2 YDEGEE. The CDR3 spells CASSLGDRGSYGYTF. CDR3 sequence (DNA): TGTGCCAGCAGCTTGGGGGACAGGGGCTCCTATGGCTACACCTTC.